This entry concerns a single T cell receptor beta chain. The CDR3 has 13 amino acids. The germline V gene has CDR1 MNHEY and CDR2 SVGAGI. Between the trimmed V and J ends, which lost 8 bases and 5 bases, there was a span of 15 bases. These data belong to a study of blood T cell repertoires in COVID-19. On the study more broadly: COVID-19 samples collected from the United States, Italy and Spain covered acute and convalescent phases. PBMCs, B-cell-depleted T cells, or T cells were the source of the cDNA or gDNA that made up the material.

Individuals drawn from approximately 26 US areas were about 18 to 90 years old. Participants had their cohort set by participant-reported clinical history. The assay was immunoSEQ multiplex PCR, and TCRdb's table has in-frame clones only and misses some. Found here are a few hundred thousand clones, around 90% of them singletons; the top ten hold around 4.4%. This clonotype was obtained from a woman aged 18-29 years with acute COVID-19. The chain combines TRBV6-5 with TRBJ1-1; D possibly corresponds to TRBD1 (6 bases). The sample taken for sequencing was PBMCs or T cells enriched from blood (not recorded which). The CDR3 region is CASGPWDKTEAFF. In DNA form, the CDR3 reads TGTGCCAGCGGACCCTGGGACAAGACTGAAGCTTTCTTT.